Presented here are 17 T cell receptor beta chains from one specimen sequenced in a study of T cell responses to AZD1222 COVID-19 vaccine. Sequencing was performed with immunoSEQ multiplex PCR; in TCRdb, only in-frame clones are kept and a portion is missing. The sample shows approximately 130,000 clones, about 93% of them seen only once. The sample in question was peripheral blood, obtained 28 days after the second dose of the MenACWY control vaccine. All receptors come from an adult who received the MenACWY meningococcal vaccine as a control.

The V gene is TRBV7-8, the J gene TRBJ1-2, with D possibly matching TRBD1 (5 bases). The CDR3 totals 15 residues. Germline assignment: CDR1 SGHVS and CDR2 FQNEAQ. Trimming pared 5 bases from V and 1 base from J, leaving 14 bases between. CDR3 DNA: TGTGCCAGCAGCCCATTTCTAGGGGATAACTATGGCTACACCTTC. This sequence encodes CASSPFLGDNYGYTF.

This clone has a single count. The chain has TRBV6-6 and TRBJ2-3, with D maybe TRBD1 (6 bases). In germline, CDR1 is MNHNY, CDR2 SVGAGI (reference sequence). V lost 8 bases and J 3 bases, leaving 15 bases between the germline ends. CDR3 length: 14 residues. The CDR3 is CASGKGQTTDTQYF. The CDR3 DNA follows: TGTGCCAGCGGAAAAGGACAGACAACAGATACGCAGTATTTT.

The chain carries TRBV6-4 and TRBJ1-5; D is perhaps TRBD1 (5 bases). Trimming removed 3 bases from V and 0 bases from J, with 12 bases in between. The germline CDR1 and CDR2 sequences are MRHNA and SNTAGT. There are 16 residues in the CDR3. The CDR3 DNA reads as TGTGCCAGCAGTGATCCCGGGACCTATAGCAATCAGCCCCAGCATTTT. Protein sequence: CASSDPGTYSNQPQHF.

This clone came up a few times. The CDR3 DNA follows: TGCAGCGTTGGTGGCGGGAGCCCCAATGAGCAGTTCTTC. Amino acid sequence: CSVGGGSPNEQFF. This chain joins TRBV29-1 and TRBJ2-1; TRBD2 agrees at 7 bases. CDR1 and CDR2 (germline): SQVTM, ANQGSEA. This CDR3 is built from 13 residues. V lost 4 bases and J lost 6; bases outside the gene matches: 6.

This chain joins TRBV11-1 and TRBJ2-1; 9 bases line up with TRBD2. The germline gives CDR1 SGHAT, CDR2 FQDESV (reference sequence). The CDR3 is 15 amino acids. J was trimmed by 4 bases and V by 5 bases; bases with no gene match: 6. As DNA, the CDR3 is TGTGCCAGCAGCCTAGGACTAGCGACTTACAATGAGCAGTTCTTC. Translation: CASSLGLATYNEQFF.

CDR3 loop: CASSHRQGSGYTF. The CDR3 bases are TGTGCCAGCAGCCACAGACAGGGGTCAGGCTACACCTTC. This chain uses TRBV3-1 (or the pseudogene TRBV3-2) with TRBJ1-2; 8 bases match TRBD1. From germline, CDR1 is LGHDT and CDR2 YNNKEL (reference sequence). V gave up 3 bases and J gave up 8 bases; unmatched junction bases: 5. The length of the CDR3 is 13 residues.

This clone was seen a single time. V usage is TRBV12-3 or TRBV12-4 and J usage is TRBJ2-5; TRBD2 matches 7 bases. V was pared by 4 bases and J by 1 base, with 0 bases of the junction left unmatched. CDR3 size: 13 residues. The CDR3 loop is CASSWTSQETQYF. In DNA, the CDR3 is TGTGCCAGCAGTTGGACTAGCCAAGAGACCCAGTACTTC.

The rearrangement links TRBV5-1 to TRBJ2-1; 9 nucleotides match TRBD2. CDR1 and CDR2 (germline): SGHRS, YFSETQ. This CDR3 is built from 16 residues. The trim removed 1 base at V and 0 bases at J, leaving 2 bases unmatched. DNA for the CDR3: TGCGCCAGCAGCTTGCTAGCGGGGAGCTCCTACAATGAGCAGTTCTTC. This encodes CASSLLAGSSYNEQFF.

This clone was recorded once. The chain joins TRBV7-2 to TRBJ1-6, with D unclear. The CDR3 is 13 amino acids. V lost 3 bases and J lost 8, with 8 bases in between. Per the germline V gene, CDR1 is SGHTA and CDR2 is FQGNSA. CDR3 residues: CASSLIVDSPLHF. Here the CDR3 DNA reads TGTGCCAGCAGCTTGATCGTCGATTCACCCCTCCACTTT.

The J gene is TRBJ2-7, the V gene TRBV18; possibly TRBD2 for D (5 bases). Trimming shortened V by 6 bases and J by 0 bases, and 9 bases separated the two germline ends. The V gene's germline CDR1 is KGHSH and CDR2 LQKENI. CDR3 length equals 13 residues. CDR3 sequence reads: CASSPEGSYEQYV. The CDR3 nucleotides read TGTGCCAGCTCTCCTGAGGGCTCCTACGAGCAGTACGTC.

The CDR3 sequence: CASSDSGTTYNEQFF. CDR3 DNA sequence: TGTGCCAGCAGTGATTCCGGGACTACCTACAATGAGCAGTTCTTC. V gene TRBV6-1 combines with J gene TRBJ2-1, with 7 positions matching TRBD2. Germline-derived CDR1 and CDR2 are MNHNS and SASEGT. V trimming: 3 bases; J trimming: 2 bases; junction bases outside the gene matches: 4. This CDR3 is 15 amino acids long.

The chain couples TRBV15 to TRBJ1-1; D gene unclear. Trimming removed 1 base at V and 7 bases at J, with 10 bases between. CDR3 size: 13 residues. Germline CDR1 reads LNHNV; CDR2 reads YYDKDF (reference sequence). CDR3 in amino acids: CATSRGQTIEAFF. As DNA, the CDR3 is TGTGCCACCAGCAGAGGGCAGACCATTGAAGCTTTCTTT.

A single count supports this clone. V usage is TRBV7-9 and J usage is TRBJ2-7; TRBD2 is a possible D gene (8 bases). Trimming stripped 8 bases from V and 7 bases from J, with 15 bases between. In germline, CDR1 is SEHNR, CDR2 FQNEAQ (reference sequence). CDR3 length equals 12 residues. CDR3 sequence reads: CASRQGLGEQYF. The CDR3 DNA follows: TGTGCCAGCCGACAGGGACTAGGAGAGCAGTACTTC.

V is TRBV6-5 and J is TRBJ1-5; D might be TRBD1 (6 bases). Looked up from germline, CDR1 is MNHEY and CDR2 is SVGAGI. Trimming took 6 bases from V and 0 from J, leaving 9 bases between them. There are 14 residues in the CDR3. The CDR3 region is CASSQGYSNQPQHF. CDR3 in DNA: TGTGCCAGCAGCCAGGGGTATAGCAATCAGCCCCAGCATTTT.

CDR3 DNA sequence: TGTGCCAGCAGCCAAGATCGGGACGGAGCGAACACCGGGGAGCTGTTTTTT. Its protein is CASSQDRDGANTGELFF. The chain is built from TRBV3-1 (or the pseudogene TRBV3-2) and TRBJ2-2; D may be TRBD1 or TRBD2 (5 bases each). The V gene's germline CDR1 is LGHDT and CDR2 YNNKEL (reference sequence). The CDR3 length is 17 residues. The germline V and J ends were trimmed by 0 bases and 0 bases, with 11 bases remaining between them.

V gene TRBV6-5 combines with J gene TRBJ2-2, with D unclear. CDR1 and CDR2 from the germline V gene are MNHEY and SVGAGI. Deletions cut 8 bases from V and 0 bases from J, with 13 bases between. CDR3 length: 15 residues. CDR3 residues: CASSLDPANTGELFF. The CDR3 DNA reads as TGTGCCAGCTCATTAGATCCAGCGAACACCGGGGAGCTGTTTTTT.

J is TRBJ2-4 and V is TRBV13; TRBD1 matches 8 bases. Germline-derived CDR1 and CDR2 are PRHDT and FYEKMQ (reference sequence). With 5 bases clipped from V and 6 bases from J, the junction kept 9 bases outside the gene matches. CDR3 length: 15 residues. The CDR3 DNA reads TGTGCCAGCAGCCCCCGGGACAGGAAATTAAACATTCAGTACTTC. This sequence encodes CASSPRDRKLNIQYF.